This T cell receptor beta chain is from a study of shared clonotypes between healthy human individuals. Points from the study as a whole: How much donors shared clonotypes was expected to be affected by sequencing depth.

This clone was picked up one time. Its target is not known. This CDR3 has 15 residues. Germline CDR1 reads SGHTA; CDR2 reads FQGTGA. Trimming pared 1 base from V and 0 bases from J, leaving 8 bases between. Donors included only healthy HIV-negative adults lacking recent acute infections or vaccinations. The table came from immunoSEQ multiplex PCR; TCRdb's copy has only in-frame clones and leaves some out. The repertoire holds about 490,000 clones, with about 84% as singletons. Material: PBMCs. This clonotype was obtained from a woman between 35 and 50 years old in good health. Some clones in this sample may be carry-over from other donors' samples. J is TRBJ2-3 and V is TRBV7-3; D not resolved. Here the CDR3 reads CASSLRGDSTDTQYF. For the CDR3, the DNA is TGTGCCAGCAGCTTAAGAGGCGACAGCACAGATACGCAGTATTTT.